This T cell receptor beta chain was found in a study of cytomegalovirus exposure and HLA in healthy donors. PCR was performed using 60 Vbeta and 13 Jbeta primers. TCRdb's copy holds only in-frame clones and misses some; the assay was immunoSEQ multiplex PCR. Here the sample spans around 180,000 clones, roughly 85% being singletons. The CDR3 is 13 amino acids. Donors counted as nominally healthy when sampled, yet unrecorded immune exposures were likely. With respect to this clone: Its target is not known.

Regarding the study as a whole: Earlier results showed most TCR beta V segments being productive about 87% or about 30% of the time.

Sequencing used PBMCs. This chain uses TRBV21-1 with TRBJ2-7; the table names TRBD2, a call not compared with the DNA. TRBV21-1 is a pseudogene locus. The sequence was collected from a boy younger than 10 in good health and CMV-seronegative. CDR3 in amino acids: CASSRGLGYEQYF. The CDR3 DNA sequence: TGTGCCAGCAGCAGGGGACTGGGCTACGAGCAGTACTTC.